This T cell receptor (beta chain) came from a study of T cell responses to AZD1222 COVID-19 vaccine. Generated by immunoSEQ multiplex PCR, the TCRdb table keeps only in-frame clones and is missing some. The table includes 110,000 to 150,000 clones, around 93% detected once. Sequenced here: peripheral blood, sampled 28 days after the second AZD1222 dose. The TCR comes from an adult who received the AZD1222 COVID-19 vaccine.

The CDR3 nucleotides are TGTGCCAGTAGTCCCGACCGCAACGGGGAAAAACTGTTTTTT. Translating it yields CASSPDRNGEKLFF. The rearrangement joins TRBV19 to TRBJ1-4, with no clear D. The germline gives CDR1 LNHDA, CDR2 SQIVND (reference sequence). Between the trimmed V and J ends, which lost 5 bases and 8 bases, there was a span of 15 bases. The CDR3 runs 14 residues.